These 17 T cell receptor beta chains share one sample of origin, sequenced in a study of Ad26.COV2.S vaccination and SARS-CoV-2 variants. Profiling relied on immunoSEQ multiplex PCR, and the TCRdb table lists in-frame clones only, not all of them. The profile shows 510,000 or so clones, around 88% of them singletons. As for treatment: roughly 19 received Ad26.COV2.S at low or high dose, single or two shots; five or six received placebo; per-sample allocation not given. Sampling was performed 63 days after the first vaccine or placebo injection. The sequences come from peripheral blood, collected in a trial of Ad26.COV2.S vaccine versus placebo. The source of these receptors is a person between 18 and 59 years old who received the Ad26.COV2.S COVID-19 vaccine or a placebo.

The chain links TRBV28 to TRBJ2-5; D is perhaps TRBD2 (6 bases). The V gene's germline CDR1 is MDHEN and CDR2 SYDVKM. The CDR3 length is 15 residues. V was cut by 8 bases and J by 2 bases, with 18 bases left in between. The CDR3 nucleotides read TGTGCCAGCCATCTACCGGGAGAATCGCAAGAGACCCAGTACTTC. Its translation: CASHLPGESQETQYF.

The chain joins TRBV28 to TRBJ2-7; either TRBD1 or TRBD2 may supply D (5 bases each). Per the germline V gene, CDR1 is MDHEN and CDR2 is SYDVKM. The CDR3 has 15 amino acids. The V gene lost 6 bases and the J gene lost 5 bases, with 20 bases spanning the gap. The CDR3 DNA follows: TGTGCCAGCAGAGACCCAGGGAGAGTTGCTAACGAGCAGTACTTC. Its translation is CASRDPGRVANEQYF.

The rearrangement joins TRBV24-1 to TRBJ2-2; D may be TRBD1 or TRBD2 (5 bases each). CDR1 and CDR2 from the germline V gene are KGHDR and SFDVKD. CDR3 size: 14 residues. The V gene lost 1 base and the J gene lost 4 bases, with 6 bases spanning the gap. The DNA of the CDR3 is TGTGCCACCAGTGATTTCGGGACCACCGGGGAGCTGTTTTTT. Encoded protein: CATSDFGTTGELFF.

V is TRBV7-9 and J is TRBJ2-3, with 8 bases lining up with TRBD1. The CDR3 is made up of 18 amino acids. The ends lost 5 bases at V and 2 bases at J; junction bases unmatched: 15. The germline gives CDR1 SEHNR, CDR2 FQNEAQ (reference sequence). The CDR3 nucleotides are TGTGCCAGCAGCGTTTGGGGGGCCGGGGACAGGACCACAGATACGCAGTATTTT. Residues: CASSVWGAGDRTTDTQYF.

The genes are TRBV29-1 and TRBJ1-5; the D gene is possibly TRBD1 (5 bases). The germline CDR1 and CDR2 sequences are SQVTM and ANQGSEA. V lost 4 bases and J 3 bases, leaving 13 bases between the germline ends. CDR3 length: 14 amino acids. The CDR3: CSVGLAGYNQPQHF. The CDR3 region has the DNA TGCAGCGTTGGCCTTGCAGGGTACAATCAGCCCCAGCATTTT. Full variable domain (remainder filled in from reference TRBV29-1 and TRBJ1-5): SAVISQKPSRDICQRGTSLTIQCQVDSQVTMMFWYRQQPGQSLTLIATANQGSEATYESGFVIDKFPISRPNLTFSTLTVSNMSPEDSSIYLCSVGLAGYNQPQHFGDGTRLSIL.

The gene calls are TRBV27 and TRBJ2-7; possible D gene TRBD1, 5 bases. V dropped 5 bases and J dropped 4 bases, with 15 bases sitting between them. The CDR3 length is 14 residues. Looked up from germline, CDR1 is MNHEY and CDR2 is SMNVEV (reference sequence). This CDR3 reads CASSLDSNLYEQYF. CDR3 coding DNA: TGTGCCAGCAGTCTTGACAGCAACTTATACGAGCAGTACTTC.

In its sample, this clone was seen a few times. The V call is TRBV28, the J call TRBJ1-2, with TRBD1 matching 8 bases. This CDR3 spans 14 amino acids. With V trimmed by 5 bases and J by 8 bases, 10 bases remained unmatched. CDR1 MDHEN and CDR2 SYDVKM come from the germline V gene. DNA of the CDR3: TGTGCCAGCAGTCTAGACAGGGGAGGAGGGGGCTACACCTTC. Translating it yields CASSLDRGGGGYTF.

The chain combines TRBV4-2 with TRBJ2-1, with TRBD2 identical over 11 bases. Trimming took 0 bases from V and 0 from J; bases not matched to a gene: 7. The CDR3 covers 19 residues. Germline V lookup: CDR1 LGHNA, CDR2 YNFKEQ. This CDR3 reads CASSQEVGLAGSSYNEQFF. Written as DNA, the CDR3 is TGTGCCAGCAGCCAAGAAGTCGGACTAGCGGGTAGCTCCTACAATGAGCAGTTCTTC.

This clone was seen only once. This chain links TRBV2 with TRBJ2-2; D is unresolved. Looked up from germline, CDR1 is SNHLY and CDR2 is FYNNEI. Between the trimmed V and J ends, which lost 3 bases and 0 bases, there was a span of 8 bases. The CDR3 consists of 15 residues. The CDR3 sequence: CASSDPRPNTGELFF. CDR3 DNA: TGTGCCAGCAGTGATCCCCGACCGAACACCGGGGAGCTGTTTTTT.

This clone was seen a handful of times. The V call is TRBV4-2, the J call TRBJ1-3; possible D gene TRBD1, 6 bases. There are 17 residues in the CDR3. V was trimmed by 4 bases and J by 2 bases, leaving 18 bases between them. Germline V gives CDR1 LGHNA, CDR2 YNFKEQ. This CDR3 is CASSPQGRGFTGNTIYF. The CDR3, as DNA: TGTGCCAGCAGCCCCCAGGGGAGGGGCTTCACTGGAAACACCATATATTTT.

The rearrangement links TRBV2 to TRBJ2-7; no clear D gene. Per germline, CDR1 SNHLY and CDR2 FYNNEI. The CDR3 runs 12 residues. The germline V and J ends were trimmed by 2 bases and 5 bases, with 7 bases remaining between them. This chain's CDR3 is CASSERLNEQYF. CDR3 DNA sequence: TGTGCCAGCAGTGAAAGGCTGAACGAGCAGTACTTC.

The chain links TRBV29-1 to TRBJ1-1, with a weak D call TRBD1 (5 bases). Trimming left V 7 bases short and J 4 bases short, with 16 bases between. Germline V gene data show CDR1 as SQVTM and CDR2 as ANQGSEA. The CDR3 contains 13 residues. In DNA form, the CDR3 reads TGCAGCGCCTCATTAGGGGCGAGCACTGAAGCTTTCTTT. It encodes CSASLGASTEAFF.

The chain recombines TRBV19 with TRBJ2-7; tentatively, D is TRBD1 (6 bases). The ends were cut back, 3 bases at V and 5 bases at J, with 17 bases in the middle. The CDR3 totals 15 residues. Germline assignment: CDR1 LNHDA and CDR2 SQIVND (reference sequence). The CDR3 loop is CASSITGNKLNEQYF. CDR3 nucleotides: TGTGCCAGTAGTATTACAGGGAACAAGCTTAACGAGCAGTACTTC.

The chain couples TRBV29-1 to TRBJ2-5; the match to TRBD2 covers 9 bases. The CDR3 consists of 13 residues. V gave up 7 bases and J gave up 1 base; unmatched junction bases: 4. Per germline, CDR1 SQVTM and CDR2 ANQGSEA. CDR3 nucleotides: TGCAGCGGGCTTAGCGGGAGCCAAGAGACCCAGTACTTC. The encoded protein is CSGLSGSQETQYF.

V usage is TRBV5-6 and J usage is TRBJ1-1, with D perhaps TRBD1 (5 bases). V lost 6 bases and J 8 bases, leaving 17 bases between the germline ends. Germline CDR1 and CDR2: SGHDT and YYEEEE. The CDR3 consists of 13 residues. This CDR3 is CASTTTGRREAFF. CDR3 bases: TGTGCCAGCACAACGACGGGGCGCCGAGAAGCTTTCTTT.

The rearrangement joins TRBV19 to TRBJ2-5, with D possibly being TRBD1 (5 bases). Germline CDR1 and CDR2: LNHDA and SQIVND (reference sequence). This CDR3 region has 15 residues. Between the trimmed V and J ends, which lost 1 base and 5 bases, there was a span of 14 bases. The CDR3 region has the DNA TGTGCCAGTAGTATAGGCGTGGGGCGGATTGAGACCCAGTACTTC. It codes for CASSIGVGRIETQYF. Full variable domain (rest looked up from reference TRBV19 and TRBJ2-5): DGGITQSPKYLFRKEGQNVTLSCEQNLNHDAMYWYRQDPGQGLRLIYYSQIVNDFQKGDIAEGYSVSREKKESFPLTVTSAQKNPTAFYLCASSIGVGRIETQYFGPGTRLLVL.

The chain joins TRBV6-2 or TRBV6-3 to TRBJ1-2; D gene unclear. CDR1 is MNHEY, CDR2 SVGEGT, per germline. V lost 4 bases, J lost 3 bases, and 12 bases lay in between. CDR3 length: 14 amino acids. This chain's CDR3 is CASSLEGGYYGYTF. In nucleotides, the CDR3 is TGTGCCAGCAGTTTGGAGGGCGGATACTATGGCTACACCTTC.